The 4 T cell receptor beta chains below all came from one sample that was sequenced in a study of cytomegalovirus exposure and HLA in healthy donors. The study ran its PCR with 60 Vbeta and 13 Jbeta primers. Profiling relied on immunoSEQ multiplex PCR, and the TCRdb table lists in-frame clones only, not all of them. The data contain about 140,000 clones, 73% of them seen just once; the ten biggest clones take up roughly 1.3%. Source material: PBMCs. These receptors came from a woman aged 40-49 years in good health and CMV-seronegative.

The rearrangement uses TRBV4-2 and TRBJ2-1; D may be TRBD1 (5 bases). CDR1 is LGHNA and CDR2 is YNFKEQ in the germline V gene. The V and J ends lost 0 bases and 6 bases respectively, with 15 bases between them. The length of the CDR3 is 16 residues. The CDR3 coding sequence is TGTGCCAGCAGCCAAGAGGCCAAAACAGGCCTCAATGAGCAGTTCTTC. Its translation: CASSQEAKTGLNEQFF.

The gene calls are TRBV9 and TRBJ2-2; 10 bases fit TRBD2. After removal of 7 bases from V and 3 bases from J, the junction contained 9 bases not matched to a gene. The CDR3 runs to 16 residues. The germline CDR1 and CDR2 sequences are SGDLS and YYNGEE. The CDR3 bases are TGTGCCAGCTCGGGAGCGGGGGGGCCGGACACCGGGGAGCTGTTTTTT. It yields the protein CASSGAGGPDTGELFF.

J is TRBJ2-1 and V is TRBV7-9, with a weak D call TRBD1 (6 bases). Trimming removed 3 bases from V and 8 bases from J, with 17 bases in between. The CDR3 is 15 residues long. Germline CDR1 SEHNR, CDR2 FQNEAQ (reference sequence). CDR3 amino acids: CASSLGGRGFDEQFF. The CDR3 coding sequence is TGTGCCAGCAGCTTGGGTGGCAGGGGTTTCGATGAGCAGTTCTTC.

The sample holds one count of this clone. This chain links TRBV7-3 with TRBJ1-6; D is possibly TRBD1 (5 bases). CDR3 length equals 15 residues. Trimming left V 5 bases short and J 10 bases short, with 18 bases between. Germline assignment: CDR1 SGHTA and CDR2 FQGTGA. The CDR3 spells CASSLRGGGESPLHF. The CDR3 DNA follows: TGTGCCAGCAGCCTAAGGGGAGGCGGAGAATCACCCCTCCACTTT.